Each of the 17 T cell receptor beta chains below was sequenced from the same sample in a study of blood T cells in healthy people across ages. Combining a sample-barcoded 5' primer with a J-beta primer mix, a second PCR ran for roughly 7 to 11 cycles. MiXCR, applied by TCRdb to the 5' RACE reads, yields one record per CDR3 protein. The sample consists of 800,000 to 950,000 distinct CDR3 sequences, 29% of them appearing once. The same data also contributed to another study, on T cells of mothers and their children.

Sequenced input: blood. Receptors originate from a middle-aged woman in good health.

CDR3 in DNA: TGTGCCAGCAGTTTAACCGGGTGGGGCATTGGGGACACTGAAGCTTTCTTT. It yields the protein CASSLTGWGIGDTEAFF. The genes are TRBV12-3 or TRBV12-4 and TRBJ1-1; a possible D gene is TRBD1 (5 bases). This CDR3 spans 17 amino acids. V lost 2 bases, J lost 3 bases, and 19 bases lay in between.

With respect to this clonotype: A much larger clonotype is one base distant, so this may be a read error. The V call is TRBV12-3 or TRBV12-4, the J call TRBJ2-4; D possibly corresponds to TRBD1 (5 bases). The J call is in doubt because the DNA end fits TRBJ2-5 better. The CDR3 contains 13 residues. The CDR3 DNA reads TGTACCAGCAGGGCTAGTGGAGTAGAGACCCAGTACTTC. Translating it yields CTSRASGVETQYF.

The chain recombines TRBV6-5 with TRBJ2-1; 9 bases fit TRBD2. This CDR3 is 17 amino acids long. CDR1 and CDR2 (germline): MNHEY, SVGAGI. Trimming removed 5 bases from V and 3 bases from J; junction bases left unmatched: 11. Here the CDR3 reads CASSDGDIAGVYNEQFF. The CDR3 nucleotides read TGTGCCAGCAGTGACGGGGACATAGCGGGGGTCTACAATGAGCAGTTCTTC.

This clonotype was counted only a few times. This chain connects TRBV5-1 to TRBJ1-6; D is undetermined. CDR1 and CDR2 (germline): SGHRS, YFSETQ. The length of the CDR3 is 14 residues. Between the trimmed V and J ends, which lost 6 bases and 7 bases, there was a span of 14 bases. The CDR3 loop is CASTREGNNSPLHF. The CDR3 DNA follows: TGCGCCAGCACAAGGGAGGGAAACAATTCACCCCTCCACTTT.

The rearrangement links TRBV29-1 to TRBJ2-3; D is unresolved. There are 15 residues in the CDR3. With 5 bases removed from V and 1 base from J, the gap between germline ends came to 16 bases. From germline, CDR1 is SQVTM and CDR2 ANQGSEA. The CDR3: CSVLMRTRRTDTQYF. In DNA, the CDR3 is TGCAGCGTTCTAATGAGGACCCGCCGCACAGATACGCAGTATTTT.

This clonotype was counted many times. The chain joins TRBV29-1 to TRBJ1-2; D gene ambiguous. Trimming left V 7 bases short and J 4 bases short, with 19 bases between. The V gene's germline CDR1 is SQVTM and CDR2 ANQGSEA. The CDR3 is 14 amino acids. The chain's CDR3 is CSAPSRILGYGYTF. CDR3 in DNA: TGCAGCGCCCCTTCGCGTATCTTAGGCTATGGCTACACCTTC.

The chain joins TRBV25-1 to TRBJ1-1, with 8 bases identical to TRBD1. This CDR3 comprises 15 residues. Germline CDR1 is MGHDK and CDR2 is SYGVNS. The junction had 7 bases not matched to a gene; V was cut back by 4 bases and J by 3 bases. CDR3 sequence (DNA): TGTGCCAGCAGTGCTCAGGGGGCGCGTTACACTGAAGCTTTCTTT. It codes for CASSAQGARYTEAFF.

The chain joins TRBV6-5 to TRBJ1-2, with 9 bases fitting TRBD1. CDR3 length: 14 amino acids. The V and J ends lost 5 bases and 6 bases, in that order; junction bases with no gene match: 7. The germline CDR1 and CDR2 sequences are MNHEY and SVGAGI. In nucleotides, the CDR3 is TGTGCCAGCAGTGCCGGGACAGGGAGGGATGGCTACACCTTC. It is translated as CASSAGTGRDGYTF.

This clonotype was recorded a few times. The chain carries TRBV10-3 and TRBJ1-4; no reliable D call. The CDR3 covers 15 residues. V was clipped by 3 bases and J by 0 bases, with 8 bases between them. Germline V gene data show CDR1 as ENHRY and CDR2 as SYGVKD. For the CDR3, the DNA is TGTGCCATCAGTGAAACGGACGCAACTAATGAAAAACTGTTTTTT. It specifies CAISETDATNEKLFF.

As for this clonotype: This clone may be a read error of a much larger clone one base away. The chain couples TRBV4-1 to TRBJ1-6; 8 positions match TRBD1. In germline, CDR1 is MGHRA, CDR2 YSYEKL. CDR3 length: 15 amino acids. Here the CDR3 reads CAGSPNGQGGSPLHF. CDR3 nucleotide sequence: TGCGCCGGCAGCCCAAACGGACAGGGAGGTTCACCCCTCCACTTT.

Comment on this clonotype: A single base separates this from a much larger clone, so it may be a read error. The conserved phenylalanine or tryptophan is not found at the CDR3 terminus, so this likely reflects a read error. V gene TRBV12-3 or TRBV12-4 combines with J gene TRBJ1-2; D call uncertain. V shed 3 bases and J shed 0 bases, with 8 bases lying between them. This CDR3 contains 14 residues. CDR3 residues: CASSLILANYGYTL. The DNA for the CDR3 is TGTGCCAGCAGTTTGATATTAGCTAACTATGGCTACACCTTA.

Notes on this clonotype: An end of the junction differs from the germline gene, which may be a read error. In nucleotides, the CDR3 is TGCGGTGCTAGGGAGGGGGAACGGAATAATTCACCCCTCCACTTT. It specifies CGAREGERNNSPLHF. The genes are TRBV20-1 and TRBJ1-6, with D perhaps TRBD1 (6 bases). Looked up from germline, CDR1 is DFQATT and CDR2 is SNEGSKA (reference sequence). The CDR3 has 15 residues.

This clonotype appeared many times. This rearrangement joins TRBV4-3 to TRBJ2-1; no firm D call. Germline lookup yields CDR1 LGHNA and CDR2 YSLEER. The CDR3 has 17 residues. The germline V and J ends were trimmed by 1 base and 0 bases, with 13 bases remaining between them. CDR3 region: CASSQVARRSSYNEQFF. Written as DNA, the CDR3 is TGCGCCAGCAGCCAAGTAGCCCGGCGGAGCTCCTACAATGAGCAGTTCTTC.

This clonotype was recorded a few times. The genes are TRBV7-3 and TRBJ1-1; D remains unclear. V lost 1 base to trimming and J lost 8 bases, with 11 bases between them. The CDR3 length is 13 residues. CDR1 and CDR2 (germline): SGHTA, FQGTGA. CDR3 sequence (DNA): TGTGCCAGCAGCTTAAGTGCGGGGAGGGAAGCTTTCTTT. Translation: CASSLSAGREAFF.

The sample holds a few counts of this clonotype. The chain carries TRBV28 and TRBJ2-3, with 8 bases aligning to TRBD2. CDR1 MDHEN and CDR2 SYDVKM come from the germline V gene. The CDR3 is 15 residues long. The V and J ends lost 6 bases and 6 bases, in that order; junction bases with no gene match: 11. For the CDR3, the DNA is TGTGCCAGCAGCCGCCCCGGGACTAGAGGCGATACGCAGTATTTT. Encoded protein: CASSRPGTRGDTQYF.

V and J are TRBV7-9 and TRBJ1-6; weak D call: TRBD1 (5 bases). This CDR3 has 16 residues. Trimming stripped 3 bases from V and 3 bases from J, with 12 bases between. CDR1 SEHNR and CDR2 FQNEAQ come from the germline V gene (reference sequence). The DNA of the CDR3 is TGTGCCAGCAGCTTGGGGCCCGGGTTCTATAATTCACCCCTCCACTTT. As protein: CASSLGPGFYNSPLHF.

A note on this clonotype: Because it lacks the conserved phenylalanine or tryptophan at the end, this CDR3 is likely a read error. V gene TRBV7-3 combines with J gene TRBJ2-5; possibly TRBD2 for D (7 bases). The DNA end favors TRBJ2-7, so the J call may be wrong. Germline loops: CDR1 SGHTA, CDR2 FQGTGA. The CDR3 covers 16 residues. CDR3 in DNA: TGTGCCAGCAGCTTAGCGGGGCTGGGGGGGCCCTACGAGCAGTACATC. It encodes CASSLAGLGGPYEQYI.